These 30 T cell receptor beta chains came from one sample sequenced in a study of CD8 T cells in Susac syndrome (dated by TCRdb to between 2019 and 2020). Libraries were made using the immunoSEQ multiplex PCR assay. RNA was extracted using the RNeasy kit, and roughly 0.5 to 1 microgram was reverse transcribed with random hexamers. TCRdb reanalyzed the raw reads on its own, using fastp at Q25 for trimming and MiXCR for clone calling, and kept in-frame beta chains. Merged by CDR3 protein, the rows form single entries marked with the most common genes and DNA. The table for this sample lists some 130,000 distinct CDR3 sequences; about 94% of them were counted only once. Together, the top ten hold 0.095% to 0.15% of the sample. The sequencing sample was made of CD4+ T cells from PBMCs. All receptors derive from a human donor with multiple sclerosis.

The CDR3 protein is CASSPRPDAYEQYF. The CDR3 DNA reads TGTGCCAGCAGCCCACGCCCGGACGCCTACGAGCAGTACTTC. The chain has TRBV7-9 and TRBJ2-7; the D is unclear. Germline CDR1 SEHNR, CDR2 FQNEAQ (reference sequence). Trimming pared 5 bases from V and 2 bases from J, leaving 13 bases between. The CDR3 runs 14 residues. The full variable domain, with the rest looked up from reference TRBV7-9 and TRBJ2-7, is DTGVSQNPRHKITKRGQNVTFRCDPISEHNRLYWYRQTLGQGPEFLTYFQNEAQLEKSRLLSDRFSAERPKGSFSTLEIQRTEQGDSAMYLCASSPRPDAYEQYFGPGTRLTVT.

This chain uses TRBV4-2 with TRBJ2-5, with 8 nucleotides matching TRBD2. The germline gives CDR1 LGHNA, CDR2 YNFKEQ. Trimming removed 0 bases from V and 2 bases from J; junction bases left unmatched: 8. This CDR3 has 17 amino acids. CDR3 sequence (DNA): TGTGCCAGCAGCCAAGATGGGCAGCGGGGGCCACAAGAGACCCAGTACTTC. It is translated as CASSQDGQRGPQETQYF.

The CDR3: CASSLRASGPKDTQYF. The CDR3 coding sequence is TGTGCCAGCAGTTTAAGGGCTAGCGGGCCGAAGGATACGCAGTATTTT. The chain recombines TRBV12-3 or TRBV12-4 with TRBJ2-3, with 8 positions matching TRBD2. Trimming took 2 bases from V and 6 from J; bases not matched to a gene: 10. CDR3 length equals 16 residues.

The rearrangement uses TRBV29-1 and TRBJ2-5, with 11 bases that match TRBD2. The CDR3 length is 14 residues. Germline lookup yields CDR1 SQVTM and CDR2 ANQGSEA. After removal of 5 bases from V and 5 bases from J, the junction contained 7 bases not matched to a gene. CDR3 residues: CSVSLAGGRETQYF. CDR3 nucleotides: TGCAGCGTTTCTTTAGCGGGAGGGCGGGAGACCCAGTACTTC.

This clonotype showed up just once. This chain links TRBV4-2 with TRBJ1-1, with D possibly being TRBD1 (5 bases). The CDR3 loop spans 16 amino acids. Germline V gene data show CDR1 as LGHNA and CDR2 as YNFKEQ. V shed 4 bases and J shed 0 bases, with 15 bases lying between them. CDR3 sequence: CASSRNAGGLNTEAFF. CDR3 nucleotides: TGTGCCAGCAGCCGAAATGCCGGGGGTCTGAACACTGAAGCTTTCTTT.

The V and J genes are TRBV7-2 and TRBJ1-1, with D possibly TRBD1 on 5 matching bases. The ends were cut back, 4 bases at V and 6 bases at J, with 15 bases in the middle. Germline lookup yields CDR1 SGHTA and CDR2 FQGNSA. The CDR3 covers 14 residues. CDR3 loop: CASSSYAGGAEAFF. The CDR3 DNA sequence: TGTGCCAGCAGCTCCTACGCGGGAGGGGCTGAAGCTTTCTTT.

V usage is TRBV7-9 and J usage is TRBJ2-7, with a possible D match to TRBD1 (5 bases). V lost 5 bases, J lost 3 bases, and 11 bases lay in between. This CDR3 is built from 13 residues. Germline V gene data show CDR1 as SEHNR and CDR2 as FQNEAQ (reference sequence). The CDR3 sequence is CASSLGQFYEQYF. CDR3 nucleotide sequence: TGTGCCAGCAGCCTTGGACAATTCTACGAGCAGTACTTC.

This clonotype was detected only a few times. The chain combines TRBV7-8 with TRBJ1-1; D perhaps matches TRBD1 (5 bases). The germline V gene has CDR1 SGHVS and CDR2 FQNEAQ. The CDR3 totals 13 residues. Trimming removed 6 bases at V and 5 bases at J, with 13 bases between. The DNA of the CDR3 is TGTGCCAGCAGTTTACCGGGGGGGACTGAAGCTTTCTTT. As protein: CASSLPGGTEAFF.

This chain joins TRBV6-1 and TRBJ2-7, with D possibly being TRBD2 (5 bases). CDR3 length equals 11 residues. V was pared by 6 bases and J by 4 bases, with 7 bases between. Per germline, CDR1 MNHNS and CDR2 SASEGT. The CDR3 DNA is TGTGCCAGCAGAATAGCGTACGAGCAGTACTTC. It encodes CASRIAYEQYF.

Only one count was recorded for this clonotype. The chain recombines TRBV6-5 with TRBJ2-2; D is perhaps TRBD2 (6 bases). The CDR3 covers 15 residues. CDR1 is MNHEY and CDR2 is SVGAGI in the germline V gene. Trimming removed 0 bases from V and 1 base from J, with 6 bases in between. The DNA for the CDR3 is TGTGCCAGCAGTTACTCGGGGGGGAACACCGGGGAGCTGTTTTTT. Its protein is CASSYSGGNTGELFF.

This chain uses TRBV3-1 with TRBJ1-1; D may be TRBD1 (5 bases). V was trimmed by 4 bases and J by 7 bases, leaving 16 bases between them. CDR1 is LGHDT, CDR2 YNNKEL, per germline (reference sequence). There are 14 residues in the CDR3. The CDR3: CASSLSEGRIEAFF. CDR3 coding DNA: TGTGCCAGCAGCCTGTCAGAGGGGCGGATTGAAGCTTTCTTT.

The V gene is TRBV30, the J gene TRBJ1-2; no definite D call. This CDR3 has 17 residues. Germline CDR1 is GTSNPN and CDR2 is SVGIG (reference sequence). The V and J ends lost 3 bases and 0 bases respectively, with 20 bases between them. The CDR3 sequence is CAWRPPVGAVTNYGYTF. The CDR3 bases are TGTGCCTGGAGGCCTCCCGTCGGCGCGGTAACTAACTATGGCTACACCTTC.

The CDR3 protein is CASSAGYGYTF. The CDR3 DNA sequence: TGTGCCAGCAGTGCGGGGTATGGCTACACCTTC. The V and J genes are TRBV6-5 and TRBJ1-2, with D unclear. V was shortened by 5 bases and J by 5 bases, with 6 bases between the two germline ends. The germline V gene encodes CDR1 MNHEY and CDR2 SVGAGI. There are 11 residues in the CDR3.

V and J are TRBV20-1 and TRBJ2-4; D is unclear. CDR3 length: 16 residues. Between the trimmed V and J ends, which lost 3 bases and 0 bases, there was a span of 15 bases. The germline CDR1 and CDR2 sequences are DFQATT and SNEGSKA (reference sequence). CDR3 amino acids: CSASPPLRLAKNIQYF. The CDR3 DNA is TGCAGTGCTAGTCCCCCTTTACGACTAGCCAAAAACATTCAGTACTTC.

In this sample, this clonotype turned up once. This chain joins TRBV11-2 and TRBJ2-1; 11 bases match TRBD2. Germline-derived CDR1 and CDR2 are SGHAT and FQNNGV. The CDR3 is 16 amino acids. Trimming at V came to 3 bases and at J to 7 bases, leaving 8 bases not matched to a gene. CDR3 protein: CASSLIGTSGLNEQFF. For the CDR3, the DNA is TGTGCCAGCAGCTTGATTGGGACTAGCGGCTTAAATGAGCAGTTCTTC.

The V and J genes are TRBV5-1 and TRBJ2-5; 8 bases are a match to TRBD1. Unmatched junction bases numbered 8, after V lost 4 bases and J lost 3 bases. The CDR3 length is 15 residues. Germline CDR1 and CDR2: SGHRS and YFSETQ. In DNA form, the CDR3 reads TGCGCCAGCAGCGCCGGACAGGGAAGAAAAGAGACCCAGTACTTC. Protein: CASSAGQGRKETQYF.

The CDR3 here is CASSLARTSGYSDTQYF. The CDR3 DNA follows: TGTGCCAGCAGCTTAGCCAGGACTAGCGGGTATTCAGATACGCAGTATTTT. The rearrangement uses TRBV7-6 and TRBJ2-3; 11 nucleotides match TRBD2. The length of the CDR3 is 17 residues. With V trimmed by 0 bases and J by 4 bases, 6 bases remained unmatched. Germline CDR1 reads SGHVS; CDR2 reads FNYEAQ.

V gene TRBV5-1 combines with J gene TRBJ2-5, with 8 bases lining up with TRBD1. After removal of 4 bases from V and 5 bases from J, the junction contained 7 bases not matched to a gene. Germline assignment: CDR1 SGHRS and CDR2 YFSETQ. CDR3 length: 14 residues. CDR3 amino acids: CASSNRTGRETQYF. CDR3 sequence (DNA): TGCGCCAGCAGCAATCGGACAGGGCGGGAGACCCAGTACTTC.

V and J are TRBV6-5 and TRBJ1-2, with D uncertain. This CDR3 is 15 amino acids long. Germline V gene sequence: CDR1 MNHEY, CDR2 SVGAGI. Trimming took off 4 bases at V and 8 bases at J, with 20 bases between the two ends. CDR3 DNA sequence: TGTGCCAGCAGTTCCTGGGAGGACGCCGGGCGCGGCTACACCTTC. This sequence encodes CASSSWEDAGRGYTF.

The CDR3 nucleotides are TGTGCCAGCAGCTCGGACAGTTTTAACTATGGCTACACCTTC. It translates to CASSSDSFNYGYTF. The chain is built from TRBV7-2 and TRBJ1-2; possibly TRBD1 for D (6 bases). V lost 4 bases, J lost 1 base, and 10 bases lay in between. The CDR3 has 14 residues. Germline values: CDR1 SGHTA, CDR2 FQGNSA.

CDR3 bases: TGTGCCTGGAGTGCCGGGGGGCGCGACACCGGGGAGCTGTTTTTT. This sequence encodes CAWSAGGRDTGELFF. This chain joins TRBV30 and TRBJ2-2; a weak D match, TRBD2 (7 bases). Trimming removed 1 base at V and 3 bases at J, with 12 bases between. Germline-derived CDR1 and CDR2 are GTSNPN and SVGIG (reference sequence). This CDR3 is 15 amino acids long.

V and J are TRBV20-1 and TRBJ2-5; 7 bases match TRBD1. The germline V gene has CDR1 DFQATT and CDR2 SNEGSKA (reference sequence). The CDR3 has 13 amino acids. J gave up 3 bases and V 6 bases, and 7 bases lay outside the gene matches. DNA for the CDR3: TGCAGTGCCTTGGGACAGAGAAAAGAGACCCAGTACTTC. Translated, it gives CSALGQRKETQYF.

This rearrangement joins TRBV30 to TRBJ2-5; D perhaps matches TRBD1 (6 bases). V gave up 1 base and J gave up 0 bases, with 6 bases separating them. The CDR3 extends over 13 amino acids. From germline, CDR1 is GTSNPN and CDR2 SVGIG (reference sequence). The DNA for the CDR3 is TGTGCCTGGAGTGCAGGGGACCAAGAGACCCAGTACTTC. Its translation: CAWSAGDQETQYF.

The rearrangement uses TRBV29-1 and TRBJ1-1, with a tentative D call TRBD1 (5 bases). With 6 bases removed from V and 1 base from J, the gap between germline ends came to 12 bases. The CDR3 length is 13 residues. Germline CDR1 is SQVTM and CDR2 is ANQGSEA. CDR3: CSVAGSSNTEAFF. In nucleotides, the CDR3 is TGCAGCGTAGCAGGGTCTTCGAACACTGAAGCTTTCTTT.

CDR3 region: CASSLGQTLMNTEAFF. The CDR3 DNA is TGCGCCAGCAGCTTGGGACAGACTCTGATGAACACTGAAGCTTTCTTT. The chain has TRBV5-1 and TRBJ1-1; possible D gene TRBD1, 5 bases. Germline V gene data show CDR1 as SGHRS and CDR2 as YFSETQ. Trimming stripped 0 bases from V and 0 bases from J, with 12 bases between. The CDR3 is 16 residues long.

This CDR3 reads CASSLAETGELFF. Written as DNA, the CDR3 is TGCGCCAGCAGCTTGGCCGAAACCGGGGAGCTGTTTTTT. The rearrangement uses TRBV5-1 and TRBJ2-2, with D unresolved. This CDR3 comprises 13 residues. V was cut by 0 bases and J by 5 bases, with 5 bases left in between. CDR1 is SGHRS and CDR2 is YFSETQ in the germline V gene.

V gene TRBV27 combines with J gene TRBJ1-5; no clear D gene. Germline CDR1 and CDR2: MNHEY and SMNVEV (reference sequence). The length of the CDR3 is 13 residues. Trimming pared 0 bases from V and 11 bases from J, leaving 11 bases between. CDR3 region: CASSLSLEGTQHF. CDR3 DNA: TGTGCCAGCAGTTTATCGCTAGAGGGTACCCAGCATTTT.

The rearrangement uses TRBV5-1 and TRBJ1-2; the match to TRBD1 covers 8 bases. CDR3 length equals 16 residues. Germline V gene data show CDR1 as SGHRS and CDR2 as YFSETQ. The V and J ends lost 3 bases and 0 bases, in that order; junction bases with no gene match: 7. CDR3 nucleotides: TGCGCCAGCAGCTCGGGACAGGCCAAAGCTAACTATGGCTACACCTTC. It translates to CASSSGQAKANYGYTF.

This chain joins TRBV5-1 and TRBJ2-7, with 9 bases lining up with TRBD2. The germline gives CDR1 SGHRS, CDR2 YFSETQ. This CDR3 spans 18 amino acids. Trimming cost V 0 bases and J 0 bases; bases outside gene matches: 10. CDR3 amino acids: CASSLGGASGTFSYEQYF. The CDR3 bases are TGCGCCAGCAGCTTGGGGGGAGCTAGCGGGACGTTCTCCTACGAGCAGTACTTC. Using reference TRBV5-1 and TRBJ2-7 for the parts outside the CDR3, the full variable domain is KAGVTQTPRYLIKTRGQQVTLSCSPISGHRSVSWYQQTPGQGLQFLFEYFSETQRNKGNFPGRFSGRQFSNSRSEMNVSTLELGDSALYLCASSLGGASGTFSYEQYFGPGTRLTVT.

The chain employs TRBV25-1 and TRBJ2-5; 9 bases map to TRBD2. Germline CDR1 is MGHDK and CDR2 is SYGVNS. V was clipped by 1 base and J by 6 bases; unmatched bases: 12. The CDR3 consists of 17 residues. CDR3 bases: TGTGCCAGCAGTGAATTAGGGGCCTTAGCGGGAGTGAAGACCCAGTACTTC. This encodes CASSELGALAGVKTQYF.